These 19 T cell receptor beta chains originate from one sample sequenced in a study of technical replicates of blood from several donors. The data were produced by immunoSEQ multiplex PCR, yet TCRdb's version contains in-frame clones alone and is incomplete. This table holds some 75,000 clones, 96% found once. The sequenced sample was T cells isolated from PBMCs. The receptors stem from a human donor in good health.

The V and J genes are TRBV15 and TRBJ2-7; no reliable D call. CDR1 LNHNV and CDR2 YYDKDF come from the germline V gene (reference sequence). The CDR3 has 15 residues. Trimming cost V 0 bases and J 2 bases, with 11 bases left between them. CDR3: CATSRDKAIAYEQYF. CDR3 in DNA: TGTGCCACCAGCAGAGATAAAGCTATTGCCTACGAGCAGTACTTC.

V gene TRBV27 combines with J gene TRBJ2-7; the match to TRBD1 covers 9 bases. J gave up 5 bases and V 4 bases, and 6 bases lay outside the gene matches. The CDR3 is made up of 14 amino acids. Germline CDR1 and CDR2: MNHEY and SMNVEV (reference sequence). CDR3 sequence (DNA): TGTGCCAGCAGTTCCACAGGGGGCTTCGACGAGCAGTACTTC. This sequence encodes CASSSTGGFDEQYF.

The chain carries TRBV14 and TRBJ1-2; TRBD1 agrees at 7 bases. Trimming removed 4 bases from V and 8 bases from J; junction bases left unmatched: 10. Germline CDR1 and CDR2: SGHDN and FVKESK. The length of the CDR3 is 14 residues. CDR3 amino acids: CASSLRETGSGYTF. CDR3 coding DNA: TGTGCCAGCAGCCTTAGGGAGACAGGGAGCGGCTACACCTTC. Looking up the rest from reference TRBV14 and TRBJ1-2 gives the full variable domain: EAGVTQFPSHSVIEKGQTVTLRCDPISGHDNLYWYRRVMGKEIKFLLHFVKESKQDESGMPNNRFLAERTGGTYSTLKVQPAELEDSGVYFCASSLRETGSGYTFGSGTRLTVV.

The chain joins TRBV28 to TRBJ1-2; 9 bases map to TRBD1. Per germline, CDR1 MDHEN and CDR2 SYDVKM. The CDR3 loop spans 15 amino acids. V lost 6 bases and J lost 2; bases outside the gene matches: 7. The CDR3 sequence is CASRGLGQGNYGYTF. In nucleotides, the CDR3 is TGTGCCAGCAGGGGGTTGGGACAGGGAAACTATGGCTACACCTTC.

This clone occurred once. The rearrangement uses TRBV15 and TRBJ2-2; D is unresolved. The V gene's germline CDR1 is LNHNV and CDR2 YYDKDF (reference sequence). This CDR3 has 16 amino acids. Trimming removed 0 bases from V and 5 bases from J, with 13 bases in between. The CDR3 nucleotides are TGTGCCACCAGCAGAGATACGACTTACTTAACCGGGGAGCTGTTTTTT. Protein product: CATSRDTTYLTGELFF. Full variable domain (remainder filled in from reference TRBV15 and TRBJ2-2): DAMVIQNPRYQVTQFGKPVTLSCSQTLNHNVMYWYQQKSSQAPKLLFHYYDKDFNNEADTPDNFQSRRPNTSFCFLDIRSPGLGDTAMYLCATSRDTTYLTGELFFGEGSRLTVL.

The chain employs TRBV16 and TRBJ1-5; D is undetermined. Germline V gene lookup returns CDR1 KGHSY and CDR2 FQNENV. This CDR3 has 14 amino acids. V lost 6 bases, J lost 5 bases, and 14 bases lay in between. The CDR3, as DNA: TGTGCCAGCAGTACCCTAAGGGAGTATCAGCCCCAGCATTTT. It translates to CASSTLREYQPQHF. Looking up the rest from reference TRBV16 and TRBJ1-5 gives the full variable domain: GEEVAQTPKHLVRGEGQKAKLYCAPIKGHSYVFWYQQVLKNEFKFLISFQNENVFDETGMPKERFSAKCLPNSPCSLEIQATKLEDSAVYFCASSTLREYQPQHFGDGTRLSIL.

V usage is TRBV9 and J usage is TRBJ2-1; 7 bases line up with TRBD2. Unmatched junction bases numbered 9, after V lost 0 bases and J lost 9 bases. The CDR3 is 15 amino acids. Germline CDR1 and CDR2: SGDLS and YYNGEE. The CDR3 region is CASSVAGEGTGEQFF. For the CDR3, the DNA is TGTGCCAGCAGCGTAGCGGGGGAGGGAACTGGTGAGCAGTTCTTC. The full variable domain, its missing parts supplied by reference TRBV9 and TRBJ2-1, is DSGVTQTPKHLITATGQRVTLRCSPRSGDLSVYWYQQSLDQGLQFLIQYYNGEERAKGNILERFSAQQFPDLHSELNLSSLELGDSALYFCASSVAGEGTGEQFFGPGTRLTVL.

The J gene is TRBJ2-7, the V gene TRBV5-1; TRBD2 matches at 7 bases. The germline gives CDR1 SGHRS, CDR2 YFSETQ. The CDR3 is 16 residues long. Germline trimming cut 2 bases from V and 7 bases from J; bases unmatched to any gene: 15. Here the CDR3 DNA reads TGCGCCAGCAGCTTACCCGTGAGCGGGACGCTTAGTGAGCAGTACTTC. It yields the protein CASSLPVSGTLSEQYF.

DNA for the CDR3: TGTGCCAGTTATCCTCTGGACAGGGACGTCTTGAACACTGAAGCTTTCTTT. Translated, it gives CASYPLDRDVLNTEAFF. This sequence joins TRBV28 and TRBJ1-1; 8 bases match TRBD1. V lost 9 bases and J lost 0; bases outside the gene matches: 15. CDR3 size: 17 residues. CDR1 MDHEN and CDR2 SYDVKM come from the germline V gene.

The gene calls are TRBV29-1 and TRBJ1-5; tentatively, D is TRBD1 (6 bases). CDR3 size: 13 residues. V lost 4 bases, J lost 6 bases, and 13 bases lay in between. The V gene's germline CDR1 is SQVTM and CDR2 ANQGSEA. CDR3 DNA: TGCAGCGTTGTAACAGGGAGGGGTCAGCCCCAGCATTTT. Encoded protein: CSVVTGRGQPQHF.

The chain has TRBV9 and TRBJ2-1; 11 nucleotides agree with TRBD1. In germline, CDR1 is SGDLS, CDR2 YYNGEE. This CDR3 is 15 amino acids long. V was clipped by 3 bases and J by 4 bases; unmatched bases: 3. The CDR3 region has the DNA TGTGCCAGCAGCGAAAGGGACAGGGGGTACAATGAGCAGTTCTTC. Its translation is CASSERDRGYNEQFF.

CDR3 protein: CASSWGGEIYGYTF. The CDR3 bases are TGTGCCAGCAGCTGGGGGGGCGAGATCTATGGCTACACCTTC. V is TRBV5-5 and J is TRBJ1-2, with a weak D call TRBD1 (6 bases). Trimming removed 3 bases from V and 4 bases from J, with 13 bases in between. Germline V lookup: CDR1 SGHKS, CDR2 YYEKEE (reference sequence). The CDR3 runs 14 residues.

The V call is TRBV28, the J call TRBJ2-7; 8 nucleotides align to TRBD1. The ends lost 7 bases at V and 7 bases at J; junction bases unmatched: 9. The CDR3 loop spans 13 amino acids. Germline CDR1 is MDHEN and CDR2 is SYDVKM. Written as DNA, the CDR3 is TGTGCCAGCAACCAGGACAGGGTGGGAGAGCAGTACTTC. Its protein product is CASNQDRVGEQYF.

The J gene is TRBJ2-1, the V gene TRBV6-1, with D tentatively TRBD1 (5 bases). The CDR3 is 14 amino acids. V was trimmed by 4 bases and J by 4 bases, leaving 11 bases between them. CDR1 and CDR2 from the germline V gene are MNHNS and SASEGT. The CDR3 here is CASSAAGLYNEQFF. The CDR3 DNA follows: TGTGCCAGCAGTGCTGCAGGGCTATACAATGAGCAGTTCTTC.

CDR3 sequence reads: CASSLALASSTDTQYF. In DNA, the CDR3 is TGTGCCAGCAGCTTAGCACTAGCGTCTAGCACAGATACGCAGTATTTT. V is TRBV7-9 and J is TRBJ2-3, with 7 bases matching TRBD2. CDR1 and CDR2 (germline): SEHNR, FQNEAQ (reference sequence). The CDR3 is 16 amino acids. V trimming: 0 bases; J trimming: 0 bases; junction bases outside the gene matches: 3.

The chain carries TRBV28 and TRBJ2-7, with D tentatively TRBD2 (5 bases). Trimming cost V 7 bases and J 3 bases, with 10 bases left between them. This CDR3 contains 12 residues. Germline loops: CDR1 MDHEN, CDR2 SYDVKM. The chain's CDR3 is CASTDSHYEQYF. CDR3 nucleotides: TGTGCCAGCACGGACTCGCACTACGAGCAGTACTTC. The full variable domain, rest sourced from reference TRBV28 and TRBJ2-7, is DVKVTQSSRYLVKRTGEKVFLECVQDMDHENMFWYRQDPGLGLRLIYFSYDVKMKEKGDIPEGYSVSREKKERFSLILESASTNQTSMYLCASTDSHYEQYFGPGTRLTVT.

The V call is TRBV4-3, the J call TRBJ1-1; perhaps TRBD1 as D (6 bases). Per the germline V gene, CDR1 is LGHNA and CDR2 is YSLEER. This CDR3 comprises 14 residues. Trimming shortened V by 3 bases and J by 8 bases, and 16 bases separated the two germline ends. The CDR3 DNA sequence: TGCGCCAGCAGCCAGTCGGACAGCCGTACCGAAGCTTTCTTT. The encoded protein is CASSQSDSRTEAFF.

This clone was seen only once. CDR3 amino acids: CASSLSDNPLVADTQYF. The CDR3 nucleotides are TGTGCCAGCAGTTTATCGGACAATCCCTTAGTAGCAGATACGCAGTATTTT. The chain combines TRBV27 with TRBJ2-3, with a weak D call TRBD1 (5 bases). Trimming cost V 0 bases and J 4 bases, with 17 bases left between them. The CDR3 loop spans 17 amino acids. Germline V gene sequence: CDR1 MNHEY, CDR2 SMNVEV (reference sequence).

This chain connects TRBV19 to TRBJ2-1, with 8 bases lining up with TRBD1. CDR3 length: 15 amino acids. The ends lost 0 bases at V and 3 bases at J; junction bases unmatched: 1. The germline gives CDR1 LNHDA, CDR2 SQIVND (reference sequence). The chain's CDR3 is CASSIDGQGYNEQFF. The CDR3, as DNA: TGTGCCAGTAGTATAGATGGACAGGGCTACAATGAGCAGTTCTTC.